This TCR beta chain was profiled in a study of Ad26.COV2.S vaccination and SARS-CoV-2 variants. Study in general: Donor was in the COV1001 Ad26.COV2.S trial arm. Ad26.COV2.S shots went into the muscle once or twice, 56 days apart. Findings of the study overall: Similar non-spike TCR breadth was seen in vaccine and placebo recipients. Analytic work on TCR breadth and depth might have understated the full extent of total T cell responses.

Treatment here: 19 received Ad26.COV2.S at low or high dose, single or two shots; 5 received placebo; per-sample allocation not given. Sampling was done on day 63 after the first vaccine or placebo injection. This CDR3 is built from 16 residues. CDR1 is SGDLS and CDR2 is YYNGEE in the germline V gene. Losses at the gene ends were 2 bases for V and 2 bases for J; bases not matched to a gene: 4. The protocol was immunoSEQ multiplex PCR, while the TCRdb copy is restricted to in-frame clones and leaves out a portion. The repertoire holds about 680,000 clones, more than 70% seen once, with over 1.3% in the top ten. On this clone itself: Antigen specificity is unknown.

The receptor was isolated from a person aged 18-60 years who received the Ad26.COV2.S COVID-19 vaccine or a placebo. The rearrangement uses TRBV9 and TRBJ2-3; 11 nucleotides line up with TRBD2. This specimen consisted of peripheral blood, obtained in a trial of Ad26.COV2.S vaccine versus placebo. The CDR3 here is CASSVGLAVNTDTQYF. For the CDR3, the DNA is TGTGCCAGCAGCGTGGGACTAGCGGTGAACACAGATACGCAGTATTTT.